This is a list of T cell receptor beta chains from one sample in a study of naive CD8 T cells in extremely preterm neonates. The assay was immunoSEQ multiplex PCR, and TCRdb's table has in-frame clones only and misses some. The repertoire holds roughly 5,000 clones, with almost 99% as singletons. The sequencing input was naive CD8+ T cells from blood. These receptors came from a human donor in good health. Each CDR3 is given with its conserved first and last residue. The D gene is left open where the match is weak. Rows give clone size only sometimes, using once, few, many, or a class for an expanded clone.

j_gene | abundance | v_gene | d_gene | CDR3nt | CDR3aa
TRBJ2-5 | . | TRBV28 | TRBD2 | TGTGCCAGCAGTCAGACTAGCGTAGAGACCCAGTACTTC | CASSQTSVETQYF
TRBJ2-2 | once | TRBV6-1 | TRBD2 | TGTGCCAGCAGTGAACGGACTAGCGGGAGGGCGGTTCGGAACACCGGGGAGCTGTTTTTT | CASSERTSGRAVRNTGELFF
TRBJ2-5 | . | TRBV9 | . | TGTGCCAGCAGCCCCGAATGGAGCGAAGAGACCCAGTACTTC | CASSPEWSEETQYF
TRBJ2-1 | . | TRBV6-1 | TRBD2 | TGTGCCAGCAGTGAGTCCGGACTAGCGGGAGTTAATGAGCAGTTCTTC | CASSESGLAGVNEQFF
TRBJ2-1 | . | TRBV27 | . | TGTGCCAGCAGTCCGCAAACTGGCCAGACGAGGGATGAGCAGTTCTTC | CASSPQTGQTRDEQFF
TRBJ2-7 | . | TRBV5-1 | . | TGCGCCAGCAGCTCGGGGGACGGGGAGAGCTCCTACGAGCAGTACTTC | CASSSGDGESSYEQYF
TRBJ2-7 | . | TRBV4-3 | . | TGCGCCAGCAGCCAAGATCTATTGACCCGGGGAACGGACGAGCAGTACTTC | CASSQDLLTRGTDEQYF
TRBJ1-2 | . | TRBV28 | . | TGTGCCAGCAGATTGGAGGGCTATGGCTACACCTTC | CASRLEGYGYTF
TRBJ1-1 | . | TRBV27 | . | TGTGCCAGCAGTTTAAAACAGGGTAACACTGAAGCTTTCTTT | CASSLKQGNTEAFF
TRBJ2-2 | . | TRBV4-1 | . | TGCGCCAGCAGCCAAGAGGGCACTAGTACCGGGGAGCTGTTTTTT | CASSQEGTSTGELFF
TRBJ1-1 | . | TRBV7-9 | . | TGTGCCAGCAGCTTAGGTGGAGGAAACACTGAAGCTTTCTTT | CASSLGGGNTEAFF
TRBJ2-7 | . | TRBV30 | . | TGTGCCTGGAGTTCAAAAACACGCCCAGGGTTTCCCTACGAGCAGTACTTC | CAWSSKTRPGFPYEQYF
TRBJ2-7 | once | TRBV27 | . | TGTGCCAGCAGTCCTCGACTAGTAGTTACTGAAGAGCAGTACTTC | CASSPRLVVTEEQYF
TRBJ2-7 | . | TRBV28 | TRBD1 | TGTGCCAGCAGGCCCGGGACAGGGCTAAACGAGCAGTACTTC | CASRPGTGLNEQYF
TRBJ1-2 | . | TRBV25-1 | TRBD1 | TGTGCCAGCAGTGGGGGGACAGGGGGCCGTGGCTACACCTTC | CASSGGTGGRGYTF
TRBJ2-7 | . | TRBV29-1 | TRBD2 | TGCAGCGTAGTGACTAGCGAGGACGAGCAGTACTTC | CSVVTSEDEQYF
TRBJ1-1 | . | TRBV11-2 | . | TGTGCCAGCAGCTACTCACCGGGGGGGCGCATTGAAGCTTTCTTT | CASSYSPGGRIEAFF
TRBJ2-7 | . | TRBV4-3 | TRBD2 | TGCGCCAGCAGCCAAGATGAAGGAGCGGGGGCCTACGAGCAGTACTTC | CASSQDEGAGAYEQYF
TRBJ2-7 | . | TRBV9 | TRBD1 | TGTGCCAGCAGCGTCACGGACAGGGTAAGGAACGAGCAGTACTTC | CASSVTDRVRNEQYF
TRBJ2-1 | . | TRBV19 | TRBD2 | TGTGCCAGTAGCGAACTAGCGGGAGGAGGCAATGAGCAGTTCTTC | CASSELAGGGNEQFF
TRBJ2-3 | . | TRBV5-1 | TRBD2 | TGCGCCAGCAGCTTGGAAGGGTCCGGACTAGCGGGAGATACGCAGTATTTT | CASSLEGSGLAGDTQYF
TRBJ1-5 | . | TRBV6-6 | TRBD1 | TGTGCCAGCAGTTACGAAGGGGGCCGCAATCAGCCCCAGCATTTT | CASSYEGGRNQPQHF
TRBJ1-1 | . | TRBV6-5 | . | TGTGCCAGCAGTTACTCCACAGGGCTTGGGACTGAAGCTTTCTTT | CASSYSTGLGTEAFF
TRBJ2-4 | . | TRBV2 | . | TGTGCCACCCAGGCTTCCAAAAACATTCAGTACTTC | CATQASKNIQYF
TRBJ1-2 | . | TRBV9 | . | TGTGCCAGCAGCGTAGGCAAAAGAGGGAACTATGGCTACACCTTC | CASSVGKRGNYGYTF
TRBJ2-7 | . | TRBV19 | . | TGTGCCACCACGAACCAGGGGGGCTACTACGAGCAGTACTTC | CATTNQGGYYEQYF